This TCR beta chain originates from a study of CD8 T cell repertoires and HIV-1 epitope variants. Study-wide context: 1M T cells were kept uncultured as a baseline.

Overall study findings and caveats: Eight to ten TCR beta clonotypes were antigen-specific, more than five apparently recognizing autologous or escape variants. Only beta chains were identified, marking proliferation to antigen, not function. No clonotypes responded to the TAALDMSHF plasma variant; roughly 5 recognized KF9, one HW9.

Using immunoSEQ multiplex PCR, the repertoire was profiled, and TCRdb retains in-frame clones only, with some absent. The profile shows about 4,400 clones, 68% of them singletons. This clone was picked up a small number of times. Its matching antigen is unknown. CDR1 and CDR2 from the germline V gene are MDHEN and SYDVKM. The CDR3 contains 14 residues. Trimming at V came to 5 bases and at J to 5 bases, leaving 6 bases not matched to a gene. The V and J genes are TRBV28 and TRBJ1-2, with 9 bases identical to TRBD1. The TCR was taken from a male donor with HIV. Sequences were obtained from cultured CD8+ T cells derived from PBMCs. The CDR3 coding sequence is TGTGCCAGCAGTACAGGGACAGGGAATTATGGCTACACCTTC. Translation: CASSTGTGNYGYTF.